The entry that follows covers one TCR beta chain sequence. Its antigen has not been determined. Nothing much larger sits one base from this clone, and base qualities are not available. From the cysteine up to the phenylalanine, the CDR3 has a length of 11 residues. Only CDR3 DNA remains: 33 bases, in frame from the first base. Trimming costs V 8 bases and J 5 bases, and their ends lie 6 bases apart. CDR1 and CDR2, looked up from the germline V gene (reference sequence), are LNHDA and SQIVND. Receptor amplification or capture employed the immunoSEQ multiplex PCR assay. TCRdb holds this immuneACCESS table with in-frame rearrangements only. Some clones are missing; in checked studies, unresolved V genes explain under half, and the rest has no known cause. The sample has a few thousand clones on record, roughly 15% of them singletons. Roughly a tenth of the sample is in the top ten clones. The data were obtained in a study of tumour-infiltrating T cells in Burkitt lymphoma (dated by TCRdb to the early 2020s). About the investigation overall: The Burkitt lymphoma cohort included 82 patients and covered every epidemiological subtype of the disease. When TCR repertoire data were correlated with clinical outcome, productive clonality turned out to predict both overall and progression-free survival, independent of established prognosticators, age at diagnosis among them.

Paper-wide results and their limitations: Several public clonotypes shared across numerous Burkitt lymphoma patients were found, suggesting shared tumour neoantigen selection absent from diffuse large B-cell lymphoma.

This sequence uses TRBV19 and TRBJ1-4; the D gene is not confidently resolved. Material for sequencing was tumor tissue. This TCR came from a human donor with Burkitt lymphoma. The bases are TGTGCCAGTCGAGTAAATGAAAAACTGTTTTTT. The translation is CASRVNEKLFF. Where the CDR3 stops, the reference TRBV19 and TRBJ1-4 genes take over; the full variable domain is DGGITQSPKYLFRKEGQNVTLSCEQNLNHDAMYWYRQDPGQGLRLIYYSQIVNDFQKGDIAEGYSVSREKKESFPLTVTSAQKNPTAFYLCASRVNEKLFFGSGTQLSVL.